This T cell receptor (beta chain) was sequenced in a study of beta chain features in type 1 diabetes. Study-wide results and caveats: Using cDNA template may skew counts toward highly expressing activated cells. Naive, central memory and Treg TCRB repertoires seemed to resemble each other more closely in patients than they did in healthy donors.

A word on this clone: Its antigen is unknown.

Expressed TCRB transcripts were sequenced after all isolated RNA was converted to cDNA. Measured with immunoSEQ multiplex PCR; TCRdb has only the in-frame clones, and not every one. This table has hundreds of thousands of clones, roughly a sixth appearing once. The CDR3 loop spans 12 amino acids. Between the trimmed V and J ends, which lost 4 bases and 4 bases, there was a span of 8 bases. Germline CDR1 MGHDK, CDR2 SYGVNS. Sequencing was done on a sample of naive CD4+ T cells from blood. V and J are TRBV25-1 and TRBJ2-7; D not resolved. The clonotype was recovered from a woman younger than 30 in good health. CDR3 DNA: TGTGCCAGCAGTGGTTCTACGTACGAGCAGTACTTC. The encoded protein is CASSGSTYEQYF.